This TCR beta chain emerged from a study of blood T cell repertoires in COVID-19. In the authors' methods: Reference gene primer amplification gave nucleated cell count estimates. Profiled with immunoSEQ multiplex PCR; TCRdb holds only in-frame clones, not every one. V and J calls and clone size are given by that table; D and trimming were obtained from the DNA. In the table there are about 150,000 clones, 75% to 90% of which are singletons. The CDR3 extends over 15 amino acids. The germline V gene has CDR1 LGHNT and CDR2 FRNRAP. V gave up 8 bases and J gave up 6 bases; unmatched junction bases: 7. V is TRBV12-5 and J is TRBJ2-3, with 14 positions matching TRBD2. The sample comprised peripheral blood. The clonotype originates from a woman aged 35 to 49 with acute or convalescent COVID-19. Here the CDR3 reads CASTTGTSGGDTQYF. The CDR3 coding sequence is TGTGCTAGTACAACTGGGACTAGCGGGGGTGATACGCAGTATTTT.